This T cell receptor beta chain was identified during a study of technical replicates of blood from several donors. J was trimmed by 4 bases and V by 2 bases; bases with no gene match: 7. The CDR3 covers 15 residues. CDR1 and CDR2 from the germline V gene are MDHEN and SYDVKM. Method: immunoSEQ multiplex PCR; TCRdb's copy keeps in-frame clones and lacks some. The table shows tens of thousands of clones, with approximately 94% occurring only once. Sequencing input: T cells isolated from PBMCs. The V call is TRBV28, the J call TRBJ1-1, with 7 bases matching TRBD1. The clonotype was recovered from a human donor in good health. The CDR3 spells CASSLGSAGGTEAFF. The CDR3 DNA is TGTGCCAGCAGTTTAGGGTCGGCAGGGGGCACTGAAGCTTTCTTT.